This TCR beta chain was profiled in a study of blood T cells in healthy people across ages. The second PCR ran 7 to 11 cycles with a sample-barcoded 5' primer and J-beta primers. TCRdb independently ran MiXCR on the 5' RACE reads; one entry per CDR3 protein. The sample has roughly 730,000 distinct CDR3 sequences, more than 55% seen once; the top ten hold 20% to 30%. Germline V gene sequence: CDR1 KGHSH, CDR2 LQKENI. Trimming removed 4 bases from V and 7 bases from J, with 17 bases in between. The CDR3 has 14 amino acids. Points on this clonotype: Its target is unknown.

Whole-study findings and limits: Naive T cell percentage showed a strong correlation with TCR beta diversity.

The rearrangement joins TRBV18 to TRBJ2-7, with D possibly being TRBD1 (6 bases). The sequenced material came from blood. This clonotype originated in a man aged 40-49 years in good health. The CDR3 region is CASSQGTGSNEQYF. CDR3 nucleotides: TGTGCCAGCTCACAAGGTACAGGGAGCAATGAGCAGTACTTC.